The source of this TCR beta chain is a study of CXCR3-negative and CXCR3-positive naive CD8 T cells. 5' RACE with UMI labels generated the TRB cDNA libraries. TCRdb re-called the 5' RACE reads and catalogs CDR3 proteins one per entry, DNA excluded. The sample has about 5,500 distinct CDR3 sequences. Specimen: naive CXCR3- CD8+ T cells from blood. This sample's subset: CD45RO-CCR7+CD27+CD95- naive CD8+ T cells lacking CXCR3 (TNR3-). This clonotype was sampled from a human donor in good health. Some clones in this sample may be carry-over from other donors' samples.

The CDR3 here is CASSQGIKDTEAFF. This chain uses TRBV4-1 with TRBJ1-1. This CDR3 comprises 14 residues. Germline CDR1 and CDR2: MGHRA and YSYEKL.